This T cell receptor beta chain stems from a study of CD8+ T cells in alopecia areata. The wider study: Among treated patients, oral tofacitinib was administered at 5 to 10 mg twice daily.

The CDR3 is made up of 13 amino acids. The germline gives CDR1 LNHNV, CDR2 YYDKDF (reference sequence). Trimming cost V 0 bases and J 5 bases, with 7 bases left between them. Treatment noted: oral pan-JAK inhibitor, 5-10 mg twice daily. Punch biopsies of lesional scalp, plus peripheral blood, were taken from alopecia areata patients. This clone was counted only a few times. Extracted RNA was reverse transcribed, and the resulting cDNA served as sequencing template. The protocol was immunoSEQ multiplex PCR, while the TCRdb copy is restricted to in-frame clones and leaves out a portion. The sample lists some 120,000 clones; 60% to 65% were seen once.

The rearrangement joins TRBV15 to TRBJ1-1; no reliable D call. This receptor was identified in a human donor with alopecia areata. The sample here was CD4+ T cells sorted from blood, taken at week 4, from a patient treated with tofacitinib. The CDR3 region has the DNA TGTGCCACCAGCAGAGAGGCCGAGACTGAAGCTTTCTTT. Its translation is CATSREAETEAFF.